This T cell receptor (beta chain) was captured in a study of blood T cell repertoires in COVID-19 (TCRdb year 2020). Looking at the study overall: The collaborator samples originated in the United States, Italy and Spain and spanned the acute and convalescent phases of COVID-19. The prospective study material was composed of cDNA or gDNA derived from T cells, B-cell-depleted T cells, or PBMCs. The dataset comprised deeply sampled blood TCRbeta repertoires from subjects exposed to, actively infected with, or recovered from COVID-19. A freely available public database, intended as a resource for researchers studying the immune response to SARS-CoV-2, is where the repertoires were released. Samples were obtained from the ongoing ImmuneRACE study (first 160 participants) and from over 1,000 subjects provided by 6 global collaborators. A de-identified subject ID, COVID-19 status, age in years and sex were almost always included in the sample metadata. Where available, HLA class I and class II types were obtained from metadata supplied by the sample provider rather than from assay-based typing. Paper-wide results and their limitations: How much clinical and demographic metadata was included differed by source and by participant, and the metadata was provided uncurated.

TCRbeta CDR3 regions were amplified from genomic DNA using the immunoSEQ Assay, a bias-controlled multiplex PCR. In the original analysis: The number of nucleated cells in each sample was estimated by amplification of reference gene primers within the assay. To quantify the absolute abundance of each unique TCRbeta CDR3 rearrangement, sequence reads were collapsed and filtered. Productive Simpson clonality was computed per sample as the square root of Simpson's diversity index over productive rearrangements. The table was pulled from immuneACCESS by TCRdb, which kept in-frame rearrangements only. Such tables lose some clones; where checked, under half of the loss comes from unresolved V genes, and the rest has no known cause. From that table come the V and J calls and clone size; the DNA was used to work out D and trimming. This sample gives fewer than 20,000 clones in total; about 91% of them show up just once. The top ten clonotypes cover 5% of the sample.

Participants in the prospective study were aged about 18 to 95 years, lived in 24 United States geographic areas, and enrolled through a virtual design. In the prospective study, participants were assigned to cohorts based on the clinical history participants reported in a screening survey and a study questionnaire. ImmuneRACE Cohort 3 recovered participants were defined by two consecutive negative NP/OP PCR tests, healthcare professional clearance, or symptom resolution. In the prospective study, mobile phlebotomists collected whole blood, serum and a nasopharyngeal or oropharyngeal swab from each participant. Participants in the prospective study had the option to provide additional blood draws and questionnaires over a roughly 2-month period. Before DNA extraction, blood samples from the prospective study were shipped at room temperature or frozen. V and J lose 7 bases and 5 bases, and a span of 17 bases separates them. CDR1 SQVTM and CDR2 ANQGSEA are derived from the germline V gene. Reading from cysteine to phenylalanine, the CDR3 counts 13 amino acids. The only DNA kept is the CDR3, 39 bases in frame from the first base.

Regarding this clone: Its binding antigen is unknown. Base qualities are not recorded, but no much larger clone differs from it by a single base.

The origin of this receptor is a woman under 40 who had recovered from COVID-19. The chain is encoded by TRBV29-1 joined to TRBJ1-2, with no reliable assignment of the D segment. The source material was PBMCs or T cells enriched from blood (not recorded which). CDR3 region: CSAEVNRGYGYTF. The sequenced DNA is TGCAGCGCTGAGGTGAATAGAGGGTATGGCTACACCTTC.